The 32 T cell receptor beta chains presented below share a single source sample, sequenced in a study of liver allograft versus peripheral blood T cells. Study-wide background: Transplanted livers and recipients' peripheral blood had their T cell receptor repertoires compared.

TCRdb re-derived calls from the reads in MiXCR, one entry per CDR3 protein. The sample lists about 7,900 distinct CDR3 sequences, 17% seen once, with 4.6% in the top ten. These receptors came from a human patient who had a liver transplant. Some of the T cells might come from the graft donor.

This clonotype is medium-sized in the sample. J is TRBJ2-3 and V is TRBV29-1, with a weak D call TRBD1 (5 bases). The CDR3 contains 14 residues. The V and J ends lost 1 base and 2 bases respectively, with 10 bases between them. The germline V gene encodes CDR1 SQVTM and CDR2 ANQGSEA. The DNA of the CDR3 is TGCAGCGTTGAAGGAACAGGAATCACAGATACGCAGTATTTT. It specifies CSVEGTGITDTQYF.

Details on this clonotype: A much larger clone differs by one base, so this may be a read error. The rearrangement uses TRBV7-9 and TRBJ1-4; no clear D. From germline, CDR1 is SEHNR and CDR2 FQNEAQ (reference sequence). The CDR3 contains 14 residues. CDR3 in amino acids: CVSSAIGVNEKLFF. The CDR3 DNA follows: TGTGTCAGCAGCGCCATCGGGGTTAATGAAAAACTGTTTTTT.

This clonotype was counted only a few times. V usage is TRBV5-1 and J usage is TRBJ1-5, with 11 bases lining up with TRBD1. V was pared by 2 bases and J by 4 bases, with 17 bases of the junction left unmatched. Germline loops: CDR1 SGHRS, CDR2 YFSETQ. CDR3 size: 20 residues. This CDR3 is CASSFIRDRGKNMGNQPQHF. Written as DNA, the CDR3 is TGCGCCAGCAGCTTTATCAGGGACAGGGGGAAAAATATGGGGAATCAGCCCCAGCATTTT.

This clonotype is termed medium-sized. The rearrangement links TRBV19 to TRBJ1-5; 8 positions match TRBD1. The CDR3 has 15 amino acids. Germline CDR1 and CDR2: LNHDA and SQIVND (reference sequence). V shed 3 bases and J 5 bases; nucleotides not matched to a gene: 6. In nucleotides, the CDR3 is TGTGCCAGTAGTATCCGGACAGGGTCCGATCAGCCCCAGCATTTT. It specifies CASSIRTGSDQPQHF. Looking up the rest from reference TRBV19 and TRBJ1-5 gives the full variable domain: DGGITQSPKYLFRKEGQNVTLSCEQNLNHDAMYWYRQDPGQGLRLIYYSQIVNDFQKGDIAEGYSVSREKKESFPLTVTSAQKNPTAFYLCASSIRTGSDQPQHFGDGTRLSIL.

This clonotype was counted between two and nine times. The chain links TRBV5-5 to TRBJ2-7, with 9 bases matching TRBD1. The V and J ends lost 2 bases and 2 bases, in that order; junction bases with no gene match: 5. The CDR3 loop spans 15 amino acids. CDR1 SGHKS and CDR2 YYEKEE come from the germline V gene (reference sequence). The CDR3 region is CASSFGTGFAYEQYF. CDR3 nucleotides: TGTGCCAGCAGCTTCGGGACAGGGTTCGCCTACGAGCAGTACTTC.

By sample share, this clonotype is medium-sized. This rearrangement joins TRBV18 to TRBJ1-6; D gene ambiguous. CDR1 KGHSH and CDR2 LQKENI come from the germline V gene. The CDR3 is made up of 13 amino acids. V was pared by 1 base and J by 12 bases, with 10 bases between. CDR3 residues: CASSPLRAGPLHF. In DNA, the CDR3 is TGTGCCAGCTCACCACTCCGGGCAGGACCCCTCCACTTT.

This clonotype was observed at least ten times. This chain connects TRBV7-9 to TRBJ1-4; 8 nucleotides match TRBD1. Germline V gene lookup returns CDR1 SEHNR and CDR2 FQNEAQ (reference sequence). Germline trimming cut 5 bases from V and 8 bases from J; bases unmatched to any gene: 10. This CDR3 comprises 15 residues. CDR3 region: CASSVLQGVGEKLFF. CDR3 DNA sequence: TGTGCCAGCAGCGTTCTACAGGGGGTAGGCGAAAAACTGTTTTTT.

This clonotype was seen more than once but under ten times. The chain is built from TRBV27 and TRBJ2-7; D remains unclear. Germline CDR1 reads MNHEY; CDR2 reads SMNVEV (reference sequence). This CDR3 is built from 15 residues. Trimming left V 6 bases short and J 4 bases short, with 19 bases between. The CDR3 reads CASSRVVGLGYEQYF. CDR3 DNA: TGTGCCAGCAGCCGCGTGGTCGGCTTGGGTTACGAGCAGTACTTC.

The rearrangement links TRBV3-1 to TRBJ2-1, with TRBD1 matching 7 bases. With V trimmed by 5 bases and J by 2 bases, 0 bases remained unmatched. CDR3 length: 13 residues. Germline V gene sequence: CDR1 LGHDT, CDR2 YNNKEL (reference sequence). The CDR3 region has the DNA TGTGCCAGCAGCGGGACAGCCTACAATGAGCAGTTCTTC. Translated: CASSGTAYNEQFF.

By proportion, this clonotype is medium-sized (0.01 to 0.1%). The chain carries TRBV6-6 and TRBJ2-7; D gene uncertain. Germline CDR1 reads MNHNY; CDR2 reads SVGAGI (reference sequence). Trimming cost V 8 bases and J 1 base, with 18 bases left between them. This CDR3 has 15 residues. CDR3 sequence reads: CASSTRAQLSYEQYF. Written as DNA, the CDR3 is TGTGCCAGCTCCACAAGGGCGCAGCTGTCCTACGAGCAGTACTTC.

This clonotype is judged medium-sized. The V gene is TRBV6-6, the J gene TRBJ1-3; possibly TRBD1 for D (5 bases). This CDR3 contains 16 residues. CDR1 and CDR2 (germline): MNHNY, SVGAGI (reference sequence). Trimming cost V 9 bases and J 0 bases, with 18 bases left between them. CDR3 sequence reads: CASREGQSRSGNTIYF. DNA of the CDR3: TGTGCCAGTAGGGAGGGGCAGTCCCGCTCTGGAAACACCATATATTTT.

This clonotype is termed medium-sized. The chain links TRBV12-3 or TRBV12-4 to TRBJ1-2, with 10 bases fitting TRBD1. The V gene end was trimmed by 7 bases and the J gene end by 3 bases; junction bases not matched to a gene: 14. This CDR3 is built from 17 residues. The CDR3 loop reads CASTKGQGRREDYGYTF. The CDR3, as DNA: TGTGCCAGCACCAAGGGACAGGGGCGAAGGGAGGACTATGGCTACACCTTC.

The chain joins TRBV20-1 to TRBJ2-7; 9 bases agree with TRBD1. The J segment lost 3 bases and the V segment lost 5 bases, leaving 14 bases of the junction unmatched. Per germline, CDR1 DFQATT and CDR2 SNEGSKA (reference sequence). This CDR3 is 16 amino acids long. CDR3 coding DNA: TGCAGTGCTGCCCGGGACAGGGCTGTTTGGATCTACGAGCAGTACTTC. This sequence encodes CSAARDRAVWIYEQYF.

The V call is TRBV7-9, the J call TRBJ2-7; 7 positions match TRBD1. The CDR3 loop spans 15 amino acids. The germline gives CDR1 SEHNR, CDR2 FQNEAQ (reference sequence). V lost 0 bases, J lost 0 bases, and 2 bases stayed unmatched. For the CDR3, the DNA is TGTGCCAGCAGCTTAGCAGGGACAGTCTCCTACGAGCAGTACTTC. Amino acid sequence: CASSLAGTVSYEQYF.

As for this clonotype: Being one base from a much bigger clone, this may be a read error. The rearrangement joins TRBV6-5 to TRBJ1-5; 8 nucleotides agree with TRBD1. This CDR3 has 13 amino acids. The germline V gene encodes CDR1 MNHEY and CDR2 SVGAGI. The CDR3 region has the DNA TGTGCCATCAGTGAGACAGGGGATCAGCCCAAGCATTTT. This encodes CAISETGDQPKHF.

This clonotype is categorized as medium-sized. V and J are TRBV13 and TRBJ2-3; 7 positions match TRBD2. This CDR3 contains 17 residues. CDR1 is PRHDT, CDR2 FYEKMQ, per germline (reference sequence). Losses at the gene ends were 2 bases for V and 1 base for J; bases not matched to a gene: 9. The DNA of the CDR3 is TGTGCCAGCAGCTTATCACTAGGGCTAGCGGGCACAGATACGCAGTATTTT. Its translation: CASSLSLGLAGTDTQYF.

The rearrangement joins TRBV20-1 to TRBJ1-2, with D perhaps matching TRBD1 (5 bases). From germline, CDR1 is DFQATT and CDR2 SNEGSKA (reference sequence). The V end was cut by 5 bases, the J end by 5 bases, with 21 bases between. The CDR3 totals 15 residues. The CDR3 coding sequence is TGCAGTGCTGACGATGCTCCGGGACGGCATTATGGCTACACCTTC. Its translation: CSADDAPGRHYGYTF.

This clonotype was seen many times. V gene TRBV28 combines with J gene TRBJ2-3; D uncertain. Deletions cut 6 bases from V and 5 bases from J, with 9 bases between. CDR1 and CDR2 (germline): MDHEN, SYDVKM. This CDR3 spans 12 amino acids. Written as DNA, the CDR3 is TGTGCCAGCAGGTTTCCCCAAGATACGCAGTATTTT. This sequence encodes CASRFPQDTQYF.

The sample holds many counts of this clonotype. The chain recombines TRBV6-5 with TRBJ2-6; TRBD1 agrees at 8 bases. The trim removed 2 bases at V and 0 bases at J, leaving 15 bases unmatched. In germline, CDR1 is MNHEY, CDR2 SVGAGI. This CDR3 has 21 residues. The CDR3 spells CASSYRRIQGADYSGANVLTF. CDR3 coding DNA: TGTGCCAGCAGTTACAGACGAATCCAGGGGGCCGACTACTCTGGGGCCAACGTCCTGACTTTC.

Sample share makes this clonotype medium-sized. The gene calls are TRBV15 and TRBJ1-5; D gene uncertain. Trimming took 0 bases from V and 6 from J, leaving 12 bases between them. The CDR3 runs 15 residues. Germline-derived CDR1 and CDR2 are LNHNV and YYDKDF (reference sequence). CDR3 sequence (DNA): TGTGCCACCAGCAGAGATCAGGTAGGGCTTCAGCCCCAGCATTTT. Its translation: CATSRDQVGLQPQHF.

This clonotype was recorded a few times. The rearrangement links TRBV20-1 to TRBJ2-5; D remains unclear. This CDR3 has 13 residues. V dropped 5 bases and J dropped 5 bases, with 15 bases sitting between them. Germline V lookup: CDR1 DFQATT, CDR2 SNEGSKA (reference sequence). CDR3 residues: CSAPSKARETQYF. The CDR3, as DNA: TGCAGTGCTCCCTCGAAGGCCCGGGAGACCCAGTACTTC.

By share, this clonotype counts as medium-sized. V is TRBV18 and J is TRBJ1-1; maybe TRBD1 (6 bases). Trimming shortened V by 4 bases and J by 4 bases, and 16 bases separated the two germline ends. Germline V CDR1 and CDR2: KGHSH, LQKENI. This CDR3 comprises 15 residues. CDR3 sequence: CASSLQGSLGTEAFF. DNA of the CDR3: TGTGCCAGCTCACTACAGGGAAGTTTAGGCACTGAAGCTTTCTTT.

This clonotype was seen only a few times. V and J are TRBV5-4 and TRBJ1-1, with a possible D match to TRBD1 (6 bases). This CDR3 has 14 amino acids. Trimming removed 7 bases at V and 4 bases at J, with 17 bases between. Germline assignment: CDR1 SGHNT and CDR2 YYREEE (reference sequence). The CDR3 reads CASLKGGGGTEAFF. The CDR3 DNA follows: TGTGCCAGCCTAAAGGGGGGAGGGGGCACTGAAGCTTTCTTT.

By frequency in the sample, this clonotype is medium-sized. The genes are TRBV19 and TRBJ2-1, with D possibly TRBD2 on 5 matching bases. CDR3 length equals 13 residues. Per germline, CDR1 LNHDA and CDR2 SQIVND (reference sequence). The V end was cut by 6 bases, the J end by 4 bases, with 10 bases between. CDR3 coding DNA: TGTGCCAGTAGACTTACTAGTTACAATGAGCAGTTCTTC. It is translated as CASRLTSYNEQFF.

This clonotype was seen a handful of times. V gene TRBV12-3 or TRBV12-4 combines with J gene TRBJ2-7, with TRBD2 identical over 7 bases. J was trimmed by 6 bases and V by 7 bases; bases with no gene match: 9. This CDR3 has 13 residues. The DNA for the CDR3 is TGTGCCAGCACTCTGACTAGCTCGGGCGAGCAGTACTTC. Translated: CASTLTSSGEQYF.

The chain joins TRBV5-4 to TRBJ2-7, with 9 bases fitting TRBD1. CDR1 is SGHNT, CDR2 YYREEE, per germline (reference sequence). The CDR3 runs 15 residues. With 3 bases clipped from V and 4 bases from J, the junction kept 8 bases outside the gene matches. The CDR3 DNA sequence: TGTGCCAGCAGCTCCGGGACAGGGTACTTGTACGAGCAGTACTTC. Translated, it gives CASSSGTGYLYEQYF.

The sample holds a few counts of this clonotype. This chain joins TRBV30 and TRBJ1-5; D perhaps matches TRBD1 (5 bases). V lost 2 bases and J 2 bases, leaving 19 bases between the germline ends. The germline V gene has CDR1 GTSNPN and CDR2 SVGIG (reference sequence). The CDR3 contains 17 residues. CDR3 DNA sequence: TGTGCCTGGAGTTTTGGGACCTCTGTTTTGGGCAATCAGCCCCAGCATTTT. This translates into CAWSFGTSVLGNQPQHF.

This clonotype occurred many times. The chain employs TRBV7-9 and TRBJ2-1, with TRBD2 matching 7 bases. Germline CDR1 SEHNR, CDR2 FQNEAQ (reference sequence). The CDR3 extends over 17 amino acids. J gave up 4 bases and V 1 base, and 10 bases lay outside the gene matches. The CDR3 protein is CASSLEVGLAAYNEQFF. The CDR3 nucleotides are TGTGCCAGCAGCTTAGAAGTCGGGCTAGCGGCGTACAATGAGCAGTTCTTC.

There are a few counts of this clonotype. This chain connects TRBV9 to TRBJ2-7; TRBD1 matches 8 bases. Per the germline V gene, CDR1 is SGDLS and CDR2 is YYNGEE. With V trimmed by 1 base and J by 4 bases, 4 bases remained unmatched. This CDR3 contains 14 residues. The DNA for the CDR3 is TGTGCCAGCAGCGTATCAGGGGGCATTTACGAGCAGTACTTC. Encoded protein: CASSVSGGIYEQYF.

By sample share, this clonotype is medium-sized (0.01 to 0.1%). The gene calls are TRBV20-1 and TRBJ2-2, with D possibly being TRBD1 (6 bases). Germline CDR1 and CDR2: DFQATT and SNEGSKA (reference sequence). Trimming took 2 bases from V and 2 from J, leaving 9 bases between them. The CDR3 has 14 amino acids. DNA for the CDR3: TGCAGTGCTAGAAGGGACATCAACACCGGGGAGCTGTTTTTT. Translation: CSARRDINTGELFF.

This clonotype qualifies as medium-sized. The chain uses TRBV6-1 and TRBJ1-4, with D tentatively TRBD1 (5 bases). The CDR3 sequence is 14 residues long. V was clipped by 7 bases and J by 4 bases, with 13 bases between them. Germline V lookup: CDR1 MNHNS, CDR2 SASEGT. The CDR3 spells CASTQRGGNEKLFF. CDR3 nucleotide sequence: TGTGCCAGCACCCAACGGGGGGGTAATGAAAAACTGTTTTTT.

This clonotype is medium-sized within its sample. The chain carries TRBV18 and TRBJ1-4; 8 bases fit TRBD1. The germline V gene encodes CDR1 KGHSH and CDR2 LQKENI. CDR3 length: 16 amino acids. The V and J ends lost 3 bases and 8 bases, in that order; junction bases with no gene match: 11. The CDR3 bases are TGTGCCAGCTCACCGGACCAGGGGGCCTCAGCCGAAAAACTGTTTTTT. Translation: CASSPDQGASAEKLFF.